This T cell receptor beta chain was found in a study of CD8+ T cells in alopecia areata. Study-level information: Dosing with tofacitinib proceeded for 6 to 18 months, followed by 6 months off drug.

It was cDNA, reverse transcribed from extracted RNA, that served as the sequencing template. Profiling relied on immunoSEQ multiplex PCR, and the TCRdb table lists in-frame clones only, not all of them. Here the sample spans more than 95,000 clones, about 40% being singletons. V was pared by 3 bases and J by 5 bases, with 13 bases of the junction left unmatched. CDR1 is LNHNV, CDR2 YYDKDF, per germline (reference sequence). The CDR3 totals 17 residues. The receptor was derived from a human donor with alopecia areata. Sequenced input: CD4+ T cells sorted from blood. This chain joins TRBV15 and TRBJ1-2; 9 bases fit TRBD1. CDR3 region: CATSRMIPGQGIYGYTF. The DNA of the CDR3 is TGTGCCACCAGCAGGATGATACCGGGACAGGGAATTTATGGCTACACCTTC. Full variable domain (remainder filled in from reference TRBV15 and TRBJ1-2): DAMVIQNPRYQVTQFGKPVTLSCSQTLNHNVMYWYQQKSSQAPKLLFHYYDKDFNNEADTPDNFQSRRPNTSFCFLDIRSPGLGDTAMYLCATSRMIPGQGIYGYTFGSGTRLTVV.